The 7 T cell receptor beta chains given below trace back to one sample, sequenced in a study of Tregs in tolerant kidney transplant recipients. Sequencing was performed with immunoSEQ multiplex PCR; in TCRdb, only in-frame clones are kept and a portion is missing. Of around 230,000 clones in the sample, approximately 83% were seen once. The material sequenced was CD4+ T cells from blood. The receptors stem from a human donor in good health.

This clone appeared once. V gene TRBV5-1 combines with J gene TRBJ2-5, with 9 bases identical to TRBD2. CDR1 is SGHRS and CDR2 is YFSETQ in the germline V gene. Trimming at V came to 4 bases and at J to 5 bases, leaving 15 bases not matched to a gene. This CDR3 region has 17 residues. Here the CDR3 reads CASSLGGTSTLSETQYF. The CDR3 DNA is TGCGCCAGCAGCCTCGGCGGGACTAGCACCCTCAGTGAGACCCAGTACTTC.

The chain links TRBV6-5 to TRBJ2-7; possible D gene TRBD1, 6 bases. CDR3 length: 14 amino acids. The V end was cut by 6 bases, the J end by 3 bases, with 15 bases between. The germline V gene encodes CDR1 MNHEY and CDR2 SVGAGI. The CDR3 DNA is TGTGCCAGCAGCCGCCTTGACAGGATCTACGAGCAGTACTTC. This gives the protein CASSRLDRIYEQYF.

The DNA of the CDR3 is TGTGCTAGTGGTTTTTCTTGGACTAGCGGGGGCCAAAGGGATGAGCAGTTCTTC. This sequence encodes CASGFSWTSGGQRDEQFF. J is TRBJ2-1 and V is TRBV12-5; 13 bases are shared with TRBD2. Germline CDR1 and CDR2: LGHNT and FRNRAP. After removal of 3 bases from V and 8 bases from J, the junction contained 13 bases not matched to a gene. The length of the CDR3 is 18 residues. Full variable domain (missing parts from reference TRBV12-5 and TRBJ2-1): DARVTQTPRHKVTEMGQEVTMRCQPILGHNTVFWYRQTMMQGLELLAYFRNRAPLDDSGMPKDRFSAEMPDATLATLKIQPSEPRDSAVYFCASGFSWTSGGQRDEQFFGPGTRLTVL.

The genes are TRBV20-1 and TRBJ2-5; D unclear. V lost 4 bases and J 7 bases, leaving 10 bases between the germline ends. The V gene's germline CDR1 is DFQATT and CDR2 SNEGSKA (reference sequence). The CDR3 totals 11 residues. This chain's CDR3 is CSATPARTQYF. The CDR3 coding sequence is TGCAGTGCTACCCCAGCGAGGACCCAGTACTTC.

The CDR3 DNA follows: TGTGCCAGCAGCTCTGGAGGGGGGTTGAACACCGGGGAGCTGTTTTTT. It yields the protein CASSSGGGLNTGELFF. The chain joins TRBV11-2 to TRBJ2-2, with D tentatively TRBD1 or TRBD2 (6 bases each). The CDR3 consists of 16 residues. Per the germline V gene, CDR1 is SGHAT and CDR2 is FQNNGV. The V end was cut by 4 bases, the J end by 1 base, with 13 bases between.

The chain links TRBV2 to TRBJ1-5; tentative D call: TRBD1 (6 bases). The CDR3 covers 18 residues. The germline V and J ends were trimmed by 5 bases and 1 base, with 21 bases remaining between them. Germline V gene lookup returns CDR1 SNHLY and CDR2 FYNNEI. In DNA, the CDR3 is TGTGCCAGCAGTCCCCGGACAGTCTCGGGCCTAAGCAATCAGCCCCAGCATTTT. Translating gives CASSPRTVSGLSNQPQHF.

The genes are TRBV19 and TRBJ1-2; D possibly corresponds to TRBD1 (6 bases). Trimming took 4 bases from V and 4 from J, leaving 13 bases between them. Germline loops: CDR1 LNHDA, CDR2 SQIVND (reference sequence). The CDR3 runs 14 residues. The CDR3 loop reads CASSTYRVTYGYTF. CDR3 nucleotide sequence: TGTGCCAGTAGTACCTACAGGGTCACCTATGGCTACACCTTC.